This is a list of T cell receptor beta chains from one sample in a study of CD8 T cells in ankylosing spondylitis. TCRdb used MiXCR to reprocess the 5' RACE reads, holding one entry per CDR3 protein. The data hold tens of thousands of distinct CDR3 sequences, with roughly 9% observed a single time. The source material was blood, either unsorted or a sorted T cell fraction (not recorded which). All receptors derive from a male donor with ankylosing spondylitis. The CDR3 runs from the conserved cysteine through the conserved F or W. Not every row has a clone size; where given, it reads once, few, many or a size class.

CASSLGGSGGELFFF,few,TRBJ2-2,TRBV7-8
CAISELREDYEQYF,many,TRBJ2-7,TRBV10-3
CASGTGAGTEAFF,.,TRBJ1-1,TRBV25-1
CASSPDIPNSPLHF,.,TRBJ1-6,TRBV7-9
CSVESTGQGPEGYTF,many,TRBJ1-2,TRBV29-1
CAIRGTDYNEQFF,few,TRBJ2-1,TRBV10-3
CASSVGSGRWYEQYF,.,TRBJ2-7,TRBV2
CASSLGSLAGPEIQETQYF,few,TRBJ2-5,TRBV13
CASSQEGLAGDEQFF,many,TRBJ2-1,TRBV3-1
CASSLRQGQETQYF,.,TRBJ2-5,TRBV13
CASSFGASYGYTF,few,TRBJ1-2,TRBV12-3/TRBV12-4
CSASQREGQPKGEQFF,few,TRBJ2-1,TRBV20-1
CASSLVWGQGPTSNTGELFF,.,TRBJ2-2,TRBV11-2
CASSTPWTSGRVDEQFF,.,TRBJ2-1,TRBV7-9
CASSLRAGRNTEAFF,.,TRBJ1-1,TRBV5-1
CSVEEDTGELFF,few,TRBJ2-2,TRBV29-1
CASSLVGESGETQYF,.,TRBJ2-5,TRBV11-2
CASSPVGRSYSNQPQHF,few,TRBJ1-5,TRBV7-8
CATSDSSSRDLKFF,few,TRBJ2-1,TRBV24-1
CASSLGQGGPYEQYF,many,TRBJ2-7,TRBV5-1
CSARAGTSGLQTQYF,many,TRBJ2-3,TRBV20-1
CASSQAFPGAYYEQYF,.,TRBJ2-7,TRBV3-1
CASSPTGLGNTIYF,.,TRBJ1-3,TRBV6-1
CCARGLFDTNQPQHF,few,TRBJ1-5,TRBV20-1
CASSSEWTDQYF,few,TRBJ2-5,TRBV5-6
CASSPRLAGYQETQYF,few,TRBJ2-5,TRBV5-1
CASSLAAGGTGNTIYF,.,TRBJ1-3,TRBV7-9
CASRQGAWGNQPQHF,few,TRBJ1-5,TRBV12-3/TRBV12-4
CASSLYLQDEQFF,.,TRBJ2-1,TRBV28
CASSYSPVEEMNTEAFF,many,TRBJ1-1,TRBV6-5
CASSPPAGGYNEQFF,.,TRBJ2-1,TRBV5-1
CSAHQGQGYNEQFF,many,TRBJ2-1,TRBV20-1
CASSLDRVNPTDTQYF,few,TRBJ2-3,TRBV11-2
CSVEASGFNNEQFF,.,TRBJ2-1,TRBV29-1
CASSGQDSYNEQFF,few,TRBJ2-1,TRBV7-9
CASTVGTEAFF,many,TRBJ1-1,TRBV25-1
CASSSAGTSVAYEQYF,many,TRBJ2-7,TRBV7-9
CSAALAEQVPQETQYF,many,TRBJ2-5,TRBV20-1
CASSLARGYEQYF,many,TRBJ2-7,TRBV7-9
CAISPLPDNEQFF,few,TRBJ2-1,TRBV10-3
CASSLAGQTYGYTF,few,TRBJ1-2,TRBV27
CASSSPGMNTEAFF,many,TRBJ1-1,TRBV7-9
CASSPQGPVPYGYTF,few,TRBJ1-2,TRBV27
CASSTPDRAYEQYF,.,TRBJ2-7,TRBV19
CASTRSGSFIVEQFF,few,TRBJ2-1,TRBV7-8